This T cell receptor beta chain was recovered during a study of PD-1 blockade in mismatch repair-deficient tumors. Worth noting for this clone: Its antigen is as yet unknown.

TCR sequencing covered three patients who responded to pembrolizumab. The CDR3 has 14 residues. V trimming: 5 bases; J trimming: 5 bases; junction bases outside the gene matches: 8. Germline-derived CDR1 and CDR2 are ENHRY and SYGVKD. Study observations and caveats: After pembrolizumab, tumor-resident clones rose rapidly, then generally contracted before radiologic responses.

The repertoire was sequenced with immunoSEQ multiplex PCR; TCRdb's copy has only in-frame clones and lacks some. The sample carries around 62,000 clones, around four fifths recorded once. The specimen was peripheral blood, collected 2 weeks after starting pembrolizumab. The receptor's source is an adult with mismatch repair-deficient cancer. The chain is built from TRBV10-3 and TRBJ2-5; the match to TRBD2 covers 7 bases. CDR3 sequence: CAISPGREVETQYF. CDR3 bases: TGTGCCATCAGTCCCGGACGGGAGGTGGAGACCCAGTACTTC.